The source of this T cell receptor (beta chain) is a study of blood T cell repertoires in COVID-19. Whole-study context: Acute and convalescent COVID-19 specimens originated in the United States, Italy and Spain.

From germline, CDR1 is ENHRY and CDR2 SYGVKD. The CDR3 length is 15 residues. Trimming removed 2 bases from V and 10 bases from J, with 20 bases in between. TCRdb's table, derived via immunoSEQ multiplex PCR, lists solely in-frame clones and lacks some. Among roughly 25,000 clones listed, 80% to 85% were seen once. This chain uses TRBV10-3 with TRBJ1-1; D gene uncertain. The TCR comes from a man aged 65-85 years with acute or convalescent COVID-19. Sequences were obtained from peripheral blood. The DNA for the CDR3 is TGTGCCATCAGTGAGCCGAGACGCGGGGTTCAAGGAGCTTTCTTT. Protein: CAISEPRRGVQGAFF.